The rows below give T cell receptor beta chains drawn from one sample of a study of blood T cell repertoires in COVID-19. TCRdb's table, derived via immunoSEQ multiplex PCR, lists solely in-frame clones and lacks some. The repertoire holds approximately 150,000 clones, with roughly 90% as singletons. The sample comprised peripheral blood. These receptors came from a man in his fifties or sixties with active or convalescent COVID-19. CDR3s include the opening cysteine and the closing phenylalanine or tryptophan. D genes are given only for firm matches. Size values are once, few and many counts, or a class for expanded clones, and some rows have none.

>TRBV9|.|TRBD1|TRBJ1-2
TGTGCCAGCAGCGTAGGGGACAGGAACTATGGCTACACCTTC
CASSVGDRNYGYTF
>TRBV15|once|.|TRBJ1-5
TGTGCCACCAGCAGTAAGCCGGATCAGCCCCAGCATTTT
CATSSKPDQPQHF
>TRBV2|.|TRBD1|TRBJ1-5
TGTGCCAGCACCAGGGGGGTAGGGCAGCCCCAGCATTTT
CASTRGVGQPQHF
>TRBV13|.|.|TRBJ2-2
TGTGCCAGCAGCCTAGACCACAGGGCCGTGGGCACCGGGGAGCTGTTTTTT
CASSLDHRAVGTGELFF
>TRBV10-3|.|.|TRBJ1-5
TGTGCCATCAGTGAGTCCACAGGTGAAAATCAGCCCCAGCATTTT
CAISESTGENQPQHF
>TRBV28|.|TRBD1|TRBJ1-1
TGTGCCAGCAGTTACTCGACAGGGGTGCGTACTGAAGCTTTCTTT
CASSYSTGVRTEAFF
>TRBV14|.|.|TRBJ1-1
TGTGCCAGCACTCCAGGGCTAAGAAGGACTGAAGCTTTCTTT
CASTPGLRRTEAFF
>TRBV4-1|.|TRBD1|TRBJ1-6
TGCGCCAGCAGTCAAGACAGGGATTCACCCCTCCACTTT
CASSQDRDSPLHF
>TRBV19|.|.|TRBJ1-2
TGTGCCAGTAGTATGGGGGGGCCCTATGGCTACACCTTC
CASSMGGPYGYTF
>TRBV2|.|.|TRBJ1-1
TGTGCCAGCAGTAAGACAGAGAACACTGAAGCTTTCTTT
CASSKTENTEAFF
>TRBV7-6|.|.|TRBJ1-5
TGTGCCAGCAGCTTAAAACCAGGGCCAGTTAATCAGCCCCAGCATTTT
CASSLKPGPVNQPQHF
>TRBV3-1/TRBV3-2|.|.|TRBJ1-5
TGTGCCAGCAGCCAAGATGAATCTAGCCAGCCCCAGCATTTT
CASSQDESSQPQHF
>TRBV3-1/TRBV3-2|.|.|TRBJ2-2
TGTGCCAGCAGCCAAGAAGGAGGTTGGGCCACCGGGGAGCTGTTTTTT
CASSQEGGWATGELFF
>TRBV2|.|TRBD2|TRBJ2-7
TGTGCCAGCAGTGGCGATAGCGGGACCGAGCAGTACTTC
CASSGDSGTEQYF
>TRBV9|.|TRBD1|TRBJ1-2
TGTGCCAGCAGCGTCGGGACAGTGTACGGCTACACCTTC
CASSVGTVYGYTF
>TRBV6-5|.|.|TRBJ1-1
TGTGCCAGCAGTTACTCGACAGACATGAACACTGAAGCTTTCTTT
CASSYSTDMNTEAFF
>TRBV18|once|TRBD1|TRBJ1-2
TGTGCCAGCTCACCACCGGTGGGACAGAACTATGGCTACACCTTC
CASSPPVGQNYGYTF
>TRBV27|once|TRBD1|TRBJ1-1
TGTGCCAGCAGTTTATCGATAAACCAGGGGGCAACTGAAGCTTTCTTT
CASSLSINQGATEAFF
>TRBV4-1|.|TRBD1|TRBJ1-1
TGCGCCAGCAGCCCATCACAGGGGGCGAGTACTGAAGCTTTCTTT
CASSPSQGASTEAFF
>TRBV27|.|.|TRBJ1-1
TGTGCCAGCAGTTTACGGGGGACTGAAGCTTTCTTT
CASSLRGTEAFF
>TRBV28|.|TRBD1|TRBJ1-4
TGTGCCAGCAGTTACATCGGGACAGCAAGGAATGAAAAACTGTTTTTT
CASSYIGTARNEKLFF
>TRBV7-6|once|.|TRBJ1-4
TGTGCCAGCAGCTCTCAGACCGGGTCGGGTAATGAAAAACTGTTTTTT
CASSSQTGSGNEKLFF
>TRBV2|.|TRBD1|TRBJ2-3
TGTGCCAGCAGACGAGGGACAGGAGGGGATACGCAGTATTTT
CASRRGTGGDTQYF
>TRBV2|.|.|TRBJ1-2
TGTGCCAGCAGTGAAGTCGGAGGGCCTAACTATGGCTACACCTTC
CASSEVGGPNYGYTF
>TRBV14|.|.|TRBJ2-7
TGTGCCAGCAGCCAAACTAGGTCCTACGAGCAGTACTTC
CASSQTRSYEQYF
>TRBV30|.|.|TRBJ2-7
TGTGCCTGGAGTGTAACCCCGCCCCAGTTAACCGACGAGCAGTACTTC
CAWSVTPPQLTDEQYF
>TRBV10-3|.|.|TRBJ1-2
TGTGCCATCAGTGAGACGCCCCGAGGCCCCCGCGTCGGTGGCTACACCTTC
CAISETPRGPRVGGYTF
>TRBV10-1|once|TRBD1|TRBJ2-1
TGCGCCAGCAGTAGGGACAGGGCGGGCAATGAGCAGTTCTTC
CASSRDRAGNEQFF
>TRBV7-2|.|TRBD2|TRBJ2-1
TGTGCCAGCAGCTTACCGAAGACTAGCGGGGGGCCTTCCTACAATGAGCAGTTCTTC
CASSLPKTSGGPSYNEQFF
>TRBV27|.|.|TRBJ2-7
TGTGCCAGCGGTCACAGGGCATACGAGCAGTACTTC
CASGHRAYEQYF
>TRBV28|.|TRBD1|TRBJ1-1
TGTGCCAGCGGCATTTCGGGGACAGGGACCACTGAAGCTTTCTTT
CASGISGTGTTEAFF
>TRBV6-5|.|.|TRBJ1-2
TGTGCCAGCAGGACCCCGTGGGGCGTTAGGGATGGCTACACCTTC
CASRTPWGVRDGYTF
>TRBV14|.|.|TRBJ2-6
TGTGCCAGCAGCCAAGGACTGGAGTCCAACGTCCTGACTTTC
CASSQGLESNVLTF
>TRBV27|.|.|TRBJ1-4
TGTGCCAGCAGTTCCCGTGTGCGGGAAAAACTGTTTTTT
CASSSRVREKLFF
>TRBV18|.|.|TRBJ2-5
TGTGCCAGCTCACGTGGGCCAGGGGTCCTCCAAGAGACCCAGTACTTC
CASSRGPGVLQETQYF
>TRBV27|.|TRBD1|TRBJ2-2
TGTGCCAGCAGTAGGCCGGGACAGGGGAACACCGGGGAGCTGTTTTTT
CASSRPGQGNTGELFF